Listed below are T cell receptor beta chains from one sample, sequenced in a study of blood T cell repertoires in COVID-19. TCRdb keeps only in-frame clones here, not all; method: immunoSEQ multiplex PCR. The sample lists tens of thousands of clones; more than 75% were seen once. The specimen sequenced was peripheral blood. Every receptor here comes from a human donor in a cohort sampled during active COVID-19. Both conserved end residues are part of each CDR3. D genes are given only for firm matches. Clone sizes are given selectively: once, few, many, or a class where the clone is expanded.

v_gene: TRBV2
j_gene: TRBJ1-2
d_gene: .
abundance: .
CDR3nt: TGTGCCAGCACCAAGAGGGGGGGGAGCTATGGCTACACCTTC
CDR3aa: CASTKRGGSYGYTF

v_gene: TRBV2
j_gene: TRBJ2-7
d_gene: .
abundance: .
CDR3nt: TGTGCCAGCAGAGAACTAGCAAATACCTACGAGCAGTACTTC
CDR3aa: CASRELANTYEQYF

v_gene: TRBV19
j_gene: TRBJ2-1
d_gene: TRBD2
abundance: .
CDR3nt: TGTGCCAGTAGTACGACTAGCGGGACTAGGCAGTTCTTC
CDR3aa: CASSTTSGTRQFF

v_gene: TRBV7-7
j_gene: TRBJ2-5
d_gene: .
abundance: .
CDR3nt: TGTGCTAGCAGCCCAATTGGCGGGCAAGAGACCCAGTACTTC
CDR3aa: CASSPIGGQETQYF

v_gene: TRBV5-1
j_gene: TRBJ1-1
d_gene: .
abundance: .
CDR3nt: TGCGCCAGCAGCGTTTCCCGGGGGAACACTGAAGCTTTCTTT
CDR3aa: CASSVSRGNTEAFF

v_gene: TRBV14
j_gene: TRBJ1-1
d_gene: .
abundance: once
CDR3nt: TGTGCCAGCAGCCAAGATGGCAGGGAGAACACTGAAGCTTTCTTT
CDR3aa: CASSQDGRENTEAFF

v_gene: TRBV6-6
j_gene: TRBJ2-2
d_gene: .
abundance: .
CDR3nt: TGTGCCAGCAGTTCTCTTGAGGCCGGGGAGCTGTTTTTT
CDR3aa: CASSSLEAGELFF

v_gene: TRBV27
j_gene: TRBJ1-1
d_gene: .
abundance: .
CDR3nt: TGTGCCAGCTGCAAAGGAGTCGGCACTGAAGCTTTCTTT
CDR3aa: CASCKGVGTEAFF

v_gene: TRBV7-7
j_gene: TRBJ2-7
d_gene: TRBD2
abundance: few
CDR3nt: TGTGCTAGCAGCCCCGCGGACGAGGGACTAGCGGGAGTCGAGCAGTACTTC
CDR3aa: CASSPADEGLAGVEQYF

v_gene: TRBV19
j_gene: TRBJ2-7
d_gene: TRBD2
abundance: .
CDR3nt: TGTGCCAGTAGTATAGAGGTCTGGACTAGCGGGAGTTACGAGCAGTACTTC
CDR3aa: CASSIEVWTSGSYEQYF

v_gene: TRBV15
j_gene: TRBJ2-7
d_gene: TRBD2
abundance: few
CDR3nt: TGTGCCACCAGCAGAGGGTACCTAGCGGGAGGGCGTTCCTACGAGCAGTACTTC
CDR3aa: CATSRGYLAGGRSYEQYF

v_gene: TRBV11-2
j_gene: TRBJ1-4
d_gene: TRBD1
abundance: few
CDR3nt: TGTGCCAGCAGCTTTCGGACAGGAGGGGGTGAAAAACTGTTTTTT
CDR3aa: CASSFRTGGGEKLFF

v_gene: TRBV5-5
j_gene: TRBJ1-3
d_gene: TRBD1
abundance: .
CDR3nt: TGTGCCAGCAGCTTGGGGGCCGGGACAGGGGAGTACCCATTATATTTT
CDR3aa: CASSLGAGTGEYPLYF

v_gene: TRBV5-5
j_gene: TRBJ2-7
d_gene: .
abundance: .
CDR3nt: TGTGCCAGCAGCTTATCGGTCGTCGAGCAGTACTTC
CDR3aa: CASSLSVVEQYF

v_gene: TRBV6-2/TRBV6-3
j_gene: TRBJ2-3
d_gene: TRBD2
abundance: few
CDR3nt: TGTGCCAGCAGTTACGGGGAGGGAGAGGCCACAGATACGCAGTATTTT
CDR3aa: CASSYGEGEATDTQYF

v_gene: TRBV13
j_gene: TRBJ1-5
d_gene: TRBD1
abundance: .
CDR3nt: TGTGCCAGCAGCTTGGACAGGAATCAGCCCCAGCATTTT
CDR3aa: CASSLDRNQPQHF

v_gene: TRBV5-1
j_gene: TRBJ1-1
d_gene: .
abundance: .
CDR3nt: TGCGCCAGCAGCTTGTCAGCTCACAGGGTTACTGAAGCTTTCTTT
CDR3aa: CASSLSAHRVTEAFF

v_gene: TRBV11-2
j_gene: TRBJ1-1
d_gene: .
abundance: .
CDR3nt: TGTGCCAGCAGGGGACTTAGAATGAACACTGAAGCTTTCTTT
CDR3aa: CASRGLRMNTEAFF

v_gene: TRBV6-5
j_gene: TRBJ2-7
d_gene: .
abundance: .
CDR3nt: TGTGCCAGCAGTTACCGGGCAGGGGTTGCCTACGAGCAGTACTTC
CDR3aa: CASSYRAGVAYEQYF

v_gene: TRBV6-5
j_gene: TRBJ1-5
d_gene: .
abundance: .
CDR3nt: TGTGCCAGTTCTTGGGGCCGAAATCAGCCCCAGCATTTT
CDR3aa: CASSWGRNQPQHF

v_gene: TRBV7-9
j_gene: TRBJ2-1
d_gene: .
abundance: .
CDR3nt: TGTGCCAGCAGCCCCCCTCAGAGGCGGGCCGAGAATTCATACAATGAGCAGTTCTTC
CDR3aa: CASSPPQRRAENSYNEQFF

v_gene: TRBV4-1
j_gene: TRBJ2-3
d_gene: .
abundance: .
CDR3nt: TGCGCCAGCAGCCTCCTAGGGGCTAGCGGCACAGATACGCAGTATTTT
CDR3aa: CASSLLGASGTDTQYF

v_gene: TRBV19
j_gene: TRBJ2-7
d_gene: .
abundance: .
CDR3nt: TGTGCCAGTAGTATGAGAGACAGAACCTACGAGCAGTACTTC
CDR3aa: CASSMRDRTYEQYF

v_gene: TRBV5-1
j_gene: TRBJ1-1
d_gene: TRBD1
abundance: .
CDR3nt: TGCGCCAGCAGCCTCCTTCCGGGACAGGATCCTTTCTTT
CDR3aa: CASSLLPGQDPFF

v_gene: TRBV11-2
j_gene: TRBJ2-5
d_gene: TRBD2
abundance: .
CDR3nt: TGTGCCAGCAGCTTAGCGGGAGGTGAGACCCAGTACTTC
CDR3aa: CASSLAGGETQYF

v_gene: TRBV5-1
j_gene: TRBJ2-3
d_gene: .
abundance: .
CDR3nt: TGCGCCAGCAGCTCAGGAACAGATACGCAGTATTTT
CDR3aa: CASSSGTDTQYF

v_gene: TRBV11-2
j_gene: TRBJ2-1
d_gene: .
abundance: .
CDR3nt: TGTGCCAGCAGCTTTCAGAGGGTCTACAATGAGCAGTTCTTC
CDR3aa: CASSFQRVYNEQFF

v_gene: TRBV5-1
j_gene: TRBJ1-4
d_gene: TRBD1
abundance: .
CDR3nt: TGCGCCAGCAGCCCGGCCGGGACAGGGGGCGAAAAACTGTTTTTT
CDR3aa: CASSPAGTGGEKLFF